This paragraph reports one T cell receptor (beta chain). The antigen remains unidentified. Repertoires were generated with immunoSEQ multiplex PCR, while TCRdb's copy carries only in-frame clones and drops some. The sample has over a million clones; roughly 97% are singletons. The sample comes from a study of shared clonotypes between healthy human individuals. About the study: Used for every donor were three CD4 naive, three CD4 memory, two CD8 naive and one CD8 memory plate. Whole-study results and caveats: Compared with clonotypes that all four donors shared, non-shared clonotypes had lower generation probabilities.

Trimming cost V 0 bases and J 2 bases, with 12 bases left between them. From germline, CDR1 is SGDLS and CDR2 YYNGEE. CDR3 size: 16 residues. This chain uses TRBV9 with TRBJ2-1; D ambiguous. Sequenced sample: naive CD4+ T cells sorted from blood. Subset meaning: CD45RA+ positively selected. The TCR originated in a man aged 25-45 years in good health. The CDR3 nucleotides are TGTGCCAGCAGCGTAGACCCGGAGATCGCCTACAATGAGCAGTTCTTC. Translated, it gives CASSVDPEIAYNEQFF.